The clone carrying this T cell receptor beta chain was recorded a few times. The sample is drawn from a study of patients and donors after allogeneic stem cell transplantation. This CDR3 is built from 13 residues. Deletions cut 6 bases from V and 5 bases from J, with 13 bases between. Germline V gives CDR1 SEHNR, CDR2 FQNEAQ (reference sequence). TCRdb re-called the RT-PCR reads with MiXCR, one entry per CDR3 protein. The repertoire has some 30,000 distinct CDR3 sequences, 30% to 40% of them found once; the top ten carry about 80%. The specimen was blood, either unsorted or a sorted T cell fraction (not recorded which). The clonotype originates from a human donor who was either an allogeneic HSCT recipient or a stem cell or donor lymphocyte infusion donor (not recorded which). It is not recorded whose cells these are; they may come from a transplant donor. The chain combines TRBV7-9 with TRBJ2-5; D unclear. CDR3: CASRSAVRETQYF. Written as DNA, the CDR3 is TGTGCCAGCAGGTCCGCGGTGCGCGAGACCCAGTACTTC.